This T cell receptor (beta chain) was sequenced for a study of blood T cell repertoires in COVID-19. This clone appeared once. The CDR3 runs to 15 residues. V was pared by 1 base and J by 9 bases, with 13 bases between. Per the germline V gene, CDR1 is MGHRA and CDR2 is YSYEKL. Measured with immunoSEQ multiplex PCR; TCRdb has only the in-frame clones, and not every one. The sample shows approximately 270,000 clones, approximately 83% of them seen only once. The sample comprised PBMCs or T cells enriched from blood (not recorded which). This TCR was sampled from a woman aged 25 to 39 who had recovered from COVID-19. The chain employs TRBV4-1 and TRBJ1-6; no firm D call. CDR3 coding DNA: TGCGCCAGCAGCCAAGCACTAATAGAGGGTTCACCCCTCCACTTT. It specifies CASSQALIEGSPLHF.